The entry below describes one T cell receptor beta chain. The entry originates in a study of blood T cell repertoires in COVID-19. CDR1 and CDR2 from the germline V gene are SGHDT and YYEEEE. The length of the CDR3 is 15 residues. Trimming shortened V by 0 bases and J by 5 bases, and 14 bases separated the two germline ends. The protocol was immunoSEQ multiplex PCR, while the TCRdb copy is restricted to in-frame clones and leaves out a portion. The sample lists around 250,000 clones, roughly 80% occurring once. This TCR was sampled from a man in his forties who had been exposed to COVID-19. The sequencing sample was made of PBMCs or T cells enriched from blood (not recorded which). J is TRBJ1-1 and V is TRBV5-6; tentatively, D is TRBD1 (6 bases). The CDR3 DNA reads TGTGCCAGCAGCTTGGATACGAGGGGGAAAACTGAAGCTTTCTTT. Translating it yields CASSLDTRGKTEAFF. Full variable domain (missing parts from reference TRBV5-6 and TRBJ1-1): DAGVTQSPTHLIKTRGQQVTLRCSPKSGHDTVSWYQQALGQGPQFIFQYYEEEERQRGNFPDRFSGHQFPNYSSELNVNALLLGDSALYLCASSLDTRGKTEAFFGQGTRLTVV.